This TCR beta chain originates from a study of T cell responses to AZD1222 COVID-19 vaccine. TCRdb's table, derived via immunoSEQ multiplex PCR, lists solely in-frame clones and lacks some. The sample includes about 100,000 clones, around 87% of them seen just once. Note on this clone: What it recognizes is unknown.

Study-level findings and limits: Spike-specific TCR breadth and depth were elevated following two AZD1222 doses. As reported, nearly half of all spike-specific TCRs target variant regions that are unmutated.

Pooled samples include second doses given at about 4 or 12 weeks. The TCR originated in an adult who received the AZD1222 COVID-19 vaccine. Source: peripheral blood, taken 28 days after the second AZD1222 dose.

The CDR3 DNA reads as TGCGCCAGCAGCCAAGAATTTCGCCCTAACTATGGCTACACCTTC. Translated: CASSQEFRPNYGYTF. The genes are TRBV4-1 and TRBJ1-2; D is uncertain. The CDR3 runs to 15 residues. Germline V gives CDR1 MGHRA, CDR2 YSYEKL. V lost 0 bases and J 0 bases, leaving 8 bases between the germline ends.